This TCR beta chain was documented in a study of control samples from healthy donors and cancer patients. TCRdb keeps only in-frame clones here, not all; method: immunoSEQ multiplex PCR. In the table there are around 75,000 clones, 85% to 95% of which are singletons. V lost 5 bases, J lost 2 bases, and 8 bases stayed unmatched. The CDR3 covers 16 residues. Germline V gene sequence: CDR1 SEHNR, CDR2 FQNEAQ (reference sequence). The chain carries TRBV7-9 and TRBJ2-2; 7 bases fit TRBD1. Sample: blood. The receptor was derived from a woman aged 55 to 70 in good health. CDR3 bases: TGTGCCAGCAGCACACAGGACAGGAGTAACACCGGGGAGCTGTTTTTT. It is translated as CASSTQDRSNTGELFF.